The 29 T cell receptor beta chains in this list originate from one sample, sequenced in a study of identical twins. TCRdb independently ran MiXCR on the 5' RACE reads; one entry per CDR3 protein. The sample yields about 260,000 distinct CDR3 sequences, roughly 7% seen once. This same sample was also taken into another study, of yellow fever vaccine responses in identical twins.

Material for sequencing was memory (CD45RO+) T cells sorted from blood. These receptor sequences come from a woman between 18 and 29 years old in good health.

This clonotype was seen only a few times. The V gene is TRBV28, the J gene TRBJ2-7, with 10 bases matching TRBD1. The length of the CDR3 is 17 residues. With 4 bases clipped from V and 1 base from J, the junction kept 10 bases outside the gene matches. Germline lookup yields CDR1 MDHEN and CDR2 SYDVKM. Here the CDR3 DNA reads TGTGCCAGCAGTTACGTGGTCGGGACAGGGGCGTCCTACGAGCAGTACTTC. Protein product: CASSYVVGTGASYEQYF.

V usage is TRBV20-1 and J usage is TRBJ2-3; 16 bases fit TRBD2. V was clipped by 6 bases and J by 3 bases; unmatched bases: 3. CDR1 DFQATT and CDR2 SNEGSKA come from the germline V gene (reference sequence). The CDR3 has 15 amino acids. DNA of the CDR3: TGCAGTGCCCCGGGACTAGCGGGAGGGACAGATACGCAGTATTTT. Translated: CSAPGLAGGTDTQYF.

This clonotype was counted ten times or more. The chain carries TRBV10-3 and TRBJ1-6; 8 nucleotides agree with TRBD1. V gave up 6 bases and J gave up 7 bases; unmatched junction bases: 5. CDR1 is ENHRY, CDR2 SYGVKD, per germline. The CDR3 spans 14 residues. CDR3 amino acids: CAISQGAENSPLHF. CDR3 DNA sequence: TGTGCCATCAGCCAGGGGGCTGAGAATTCACCCCTCCACTTT.

This clonotype has a count of ten or more. J is TRBJ1-5 and V is TRBV5-1, with a weak D call TRBD1 (5 bases). V was shortened by 3 bases and J by 1 base, with 8 bases between the two germline ends. The CDR3 runs 14 residues. CDR1 SGHRS and CDR2 YFSETQ come from the germline V gene. The CDR3 DNA is TGCGCCAGCAGCTGGGGGGAGAGCAATCAGCCCCAGCATTTT. Translation: CASSWGESNQPQHF.

This clonotype has at least ten counts. This sequence joins TRBV20-1 and TRBJ2-7; D uncertain. CDR3 size: 14 residues. Germline V CDR1 and CDR2: DFQATT, SNEGSKA (reference sequence). V lost 0 bases to trimming and J lost 5 bases, with 14 bases between them. CDR3 coding DNA: TGCAGTGCTAGAGACATCGTCTATCGGGACGAGCAGTACGTC. This sequence encodes CSARDIVYRDEQYV.

This clonotype occurred many times. V and J are TRBV5-1 and TRBJ2-1; possibly TRBD2 for D (5 bases). The V end lost 1 base, the J end lost 8 bases, and 13 bases lay between the germline ends. The CDR3 has 14 residues. In germline, CDR1 is SGHRS, CDR2 YFSETQ. CDR3: CASSLSHPGDEQFF. The CDR3, as DNA: TGCGCCAGCAGCTTGAGCCATCCCGGGGATGAGCAGTTCTTC.

This clonotype was recorded many times. V gene TRBV12-3 or TRBV12-4 combines with J gene TRBJ2-4; a weak D match, TRBD2 (6 bases). V was shortened by 3 bases and J by 6 bases, with 15 bases between the two germline ends. The CDR3 sequence is 15 residues long. CDR3 sequence reads: CASSLQGLEGNIQYF. For the CDR3, the DNA is TGTGCCAGCAGTTTGCAGGGCCTGGAGGGAAACATTCAGTACTTC.

There are a few counts of this clonotype. The chain combines TRBV14 with TRBJ2-3, with a weak D call TRBD2 (6 bases). V lost 4 bases and J 5 bases, leaving 19 bases between the germline ends. The CDR3 covers 16 residues. Germline loops: CDR1 SGHDN, CDR2 FVKESK. As DNA, the CDR3 is TGTGCCAGCAGCCGACGGGGCCGACTAGAGATAGATACGCAGTATTTT. Protein: CASSRRGRLEIDTQYF.

This clonotype was picked up a small number of times. The gene calls are TRBV28 and TRBJ2-2, with 8 bases matching TRBD1. CDR3 size: 18 residues. J was trimmed by 4 bases and V by 6 bases; bases with no gene match: 16. Germline V gives CDR1 MDHEN, CDR2 SYDVKM. Here the CDR3 reads CASSQGAIGAGSTGELFF. For the CDR3, the DNA is TGTGCCAGCAGCCAGGGGGCGATCGGGGCCGGGAGCACCGGGGAGCTGTTTTTT.

This clonotype showed up many times. The chain has TRBV27 and TRBJ2-7, with TRBD2 as a possible D gene (7 bases). Germline-derived CDR1 and CDR2 are MNHEY and SMNVEV (reference sequence). Trimming removed 2 bases from V and 4 bases from J, with 15 bases in between. This CDR3 spans 15 amino acids. CDR3 nucleotides: TGTGCCAGCAGTTTAAGTTCCCGGGGGGCATACGAGCAGTACTTC. As protein: CASSLSSRGAYEQYF.

Ten or more counts support this clonotype. The chain is built from TRBV5-1 and TRBJ1-1; D may be TRBD1 (6 bases). The V gene's germline CDR1 is SGHRS and CDR2 YFSETQ. The CDR3 is 17 residues long. With 3 bases removed from V and 0 bases from J, the gap between germline ends came to 18 bases. DNA of the CDR3: TGCGCCAGCAGCTCGGTCAGGGGCCCAACAATGAACACTGAAGCTTTCTTT. It codes for CASSSVRGPTMNTEAFF.

This clonotype was found many times. J is TRBJ1-5 and V is TRBV6-1, with D possibly TRBD1 on 5 matching bases. The CDR3 contains 15 residues. Trimming cost V 6 bases and J 4 bases, with 16 bases left between them. Germline lookup yields CDR1 MNHNS and CDR2 SASEGT. The CDR3 protein is CASSRTSGNNQPQHF. In DNA form, the CDR3 reads TGTGCCAGCAGCCGAACCTCAGGGAATAATCAGCCCCAGCATTTT.

The V call is TRBV6-1, the J call TRBJ1-6; unclear D gene. The CDR3 length is 15 residues. Germline CDR1 reads MNHNS; CDR2 reads SASEGT. The germline V and J ends were trimmed by 5 bases and 7 bases, with 15 bases remaining between them. The DNA of the CDR3 is TGTGCCAGCAGTCGCCGCGGAGGAGAGAATTCACCCCTCCACTTT. Translating it yields CASSRRGGENSPLHF.

This clonotype was counted ten times or more. V is TRBV20-1 and J is TRBJ2-3, with D possibly matching TRBD1 (5 bases). This CDR3 region has 12 residues. In germline, CDR1 is DFQATT, CDR2 SNEGSKA (reference sequence). Trimming cost V 8 bases and J 4 bases, with 13 bases left between them. In DNA, the CDR3 is TGCAGTAAGCCAGGGCTTTCAGATACGCAGTATTTT. Translating it yields CSKPGLSDTQYF.

This clonotype appeared many times. The chain has TRBV15 and TRBJ2-5, with D perhaps matching TRBD1 (5 bases). The CDR3 loop spans 19 amino acids. V shed 2 bases and J shed 4 bases, with 26 bases lying between them. Germline-derived CDR1 and CDR2 are LNHNV and YYDKDF (reference sequence). This chain's CDR3 is CATSRSRTRRGSLGETQYF. The DNA for the CDR3 is TGTGCCACCAGCAGATCCCGCACCCGAAGGGGTTCCTTAGGAGAGACCCAGTACTTC.

The chain uses TRBV18 and TRBJ2-7; D is uncertain. The V end was cut by 4 bases, the J end by 0 bases, with 7 bases between. This CDR3 spans 13 amino acids. Per germline, CDR1 KGHSH and CDR2 LQKENI. CDR3 residues: CASSLESSYEQYV. CDR3 DNA: TGTGCCAGCTCACTTGAGAGCTCCTACGAGCAGTACGTC.

This clonotype was counted at least ten times. CDR3 region: CASSPTYGQTGFDQPQHF. CDR3 in DNA: TGTGCCAGCAGCCCTACATATGGTCAAACAGGGTTCGATCAGCCCCAGCATTTT. The rearrangement uses TRBV27 and TRBJ1-5, with D perhaps matching TRBD1 (6 bases). Trimming shortened V by 6 bases and J by 5 bases, and 26 bases separated the two germline ends. Looked up from germline, CDR1 is MNHEY and CDR2 is SMNVEV (reference sequence). CDR3 length equals 18 residues.

This clonotype showed up many times. The rearrangement links TRBV4-1 to TRBJ1-2, with 7 positions matching TRBD1. Trimming took 4 bases from V and 4 from J; bases not matched to a gene: 9. Germline CDR1 is MGHRA and CDR2 is YSYEKL. The CDR3 contains 15 residues. The CDR3 DNA reads TGCGCCAGCAGCCCCAACGGACAGGAGCTCTATGGCTACACCTTC. It translates to CASSPNGQELYGYTF.

This clonotype was counted ten times or more. V is TRBV29-1 and J is TRBJ2-5; 8 nucleotides agree with TRBD2. Looked up from germline, CDR1 is SQVTM and CDR2 is ANQGSEA. V was pared by 4 bases and J by 1 base, with 5 bases of the junction left unmatched. This CDR3 has 14 residues. In DNA, the CDR3 is TGCAGCGTTGCACGGGGGGGGGTCCAAGAGACCCAGTACTTC. Amino acids: CSVARGGVQETQYF.

The chain employs TRBV29-1 and TRBJ2-1; 10 positions agree with TRBD2. The CDR3 loop spans 15 amino acids. With 3 bases clipped from V and 3 bases from J, the junction kept 5 bases outside the gene matches. Germline lookup yields CDR1 SQVTM and CDR2 ANQGSEA. Here the CDR3 reads CSVDLAGASYNEQFF. The CDR3 DNA reads TGCAGCGTTGATCTAGCGGGGGCCAGCTACAATGAGCAGTTCTTC.

By sample share, this clonotype is medium-sized (0.01 to 0.1%). This chain connects TRBV9 to TRBJ2-1; D is ambiguous. The CDR3 contains 14 residues. Germline assignment: CDR1 SGDLS and CDR2 YYNGEE. V was trimmed by 0 bases and J by 4 bases, leaving 8 bases between them. CDR3 region: CASSVEAGYNEQFF. DNA for the CDR3: TGTGCCAGCAGCGTAGAGGCAGGTTACAATGAGCAGTTCTTC.

V gene TRBV28 combines with J gene TRBJ2-7; perhaps TRBD1 as D (6 bases). V shed 8 bases and J shed 1 base, with 15 bases lying between them. The CDR3 sequence is 14 residues long. Germline V gene data show CDR1 as MDHEN and CDR2 as SYDVKM. As DNA, the CDR3 is TGTGCCAGCGACACAGGGAGAGGATCCTACGAGCAGTACGTC. Amino acid sequence: CASDTGRGSYEQYV.

This clonotype was detected ten times or more. V usage is TRBV20-1 and J usage is TRBJ2-7; D is undetermined. In germline, CDR1 is DFQATT, CDR2 SNEGSKA (reference sequence). Trimming left V 5 bases short and J 3 bases short, with 20 bases between. CDR3 length equals 15 residues. The CDR3 DNA is TGCAGTGCTCAAACCGAGGCGCACCATGTCTACGAGCAGTACTTC. Translated, it gives CSAQTEAHHVYEQYF.

This clonotype appeared many times. The V and J genes are TRBV6-4 and TRBJ2-1; 7 bases agree with TRBD1. Germline loops: CDR1 MRHNA, CDR2 SNTAGT. J was trimmed by 7 bases and V by 5 bases; bases with no gene match: 5. This CDR3 comprises 13 residues. The CDR3, as DNA: TGTGCCAGCAGTAACAGGGGATGGAATGAGCAGTTCTTC. Protein: CASSNRGWNEQFF.

There are a few counts of this clonotype. The chain combines TRBV20-1 with TRBJ2-3; 7 nucleotides line up with TRBD1. CDR3 length equals 13 residues. Germline CDR1 and CDR2: DFQATT and SNEGSKA (reference sequence). V lost 5 bases to trimming and J lost 2 bases; unmatched junction nucleotides: 4. The chain's CDR3 is CSAPGQPTDTQYF. The CDR3 nucleotides read TGCAGTGCTCCGGGACAGCCCACAGATACGCAGTATTTT.

This sequence joins TRBV20-1 and TRBJ2-1; D gene ambiguous. V dropped 4 bases and J dropped 0 bases, with 13 bases sitting between them. CDR1 and CDR2 from the germline V gene are DFQATT and SNEGSKA (reference sequence). The CDR3 has 15 amino acids. CDR3 DNA sequence: TGCAGTGCTAACTCTCCCGATAGCTCCTACAATGAGCAGTTCTTC. It codes for CSANSPDSSYNEQFF.

This chain joins TRBV29-1 and TRBJ1-2; D is possibly TRBD1 (5 bases). The CDR3 runs 11 residues. Germline V lookup: CDR1 SQVTM, CDR2 ANQGSEA. V was pared by 7 bases and J by 5 bases, with 11 bases between. The CDR3 loop is CSAMDTYGYTF. The CDR3 DNA reads TGCAGCGCAATGGACACGTATGGCTACACCTTC.

The sample holds many counts of this clonotype. This chain links TRBV5-1 with TRBJ2-2, with D tentatively TRBD1 (6 bases). Germline values: CDR1 SGHRS, CDR2 YFSETQ. V lost 0 bases and J lost 6, with 12 bases in between. This CDR3 is built from 15 residues. CDR3 in amino acids: CASSLDPGAPGELFF. DNA of the CDR3: TGCGCCAGCAGCTTGGACCCAGGGGCACCCGGGGAGCTGTTTTTT.

This clonotype was counted at least ten times. The chain recombines TRBV27 with TRBJ2-7, with TRBD1 identical over 7 bases. The CDR3 runs to 15 residues. CDR1 and CDR2 (germline): MNHEY, SMNVEV (reference sequence). V lost 6 bases, J lost 2 bases, and 10 bases stayed unmatched. The CDR3 protein is CASSSPGQGAYEQYF. The CDR3 DNA reads as TGTGCCAGCAGCTCCCCGGGGCAGGGGGCCTACGAGCAGTACTTC.